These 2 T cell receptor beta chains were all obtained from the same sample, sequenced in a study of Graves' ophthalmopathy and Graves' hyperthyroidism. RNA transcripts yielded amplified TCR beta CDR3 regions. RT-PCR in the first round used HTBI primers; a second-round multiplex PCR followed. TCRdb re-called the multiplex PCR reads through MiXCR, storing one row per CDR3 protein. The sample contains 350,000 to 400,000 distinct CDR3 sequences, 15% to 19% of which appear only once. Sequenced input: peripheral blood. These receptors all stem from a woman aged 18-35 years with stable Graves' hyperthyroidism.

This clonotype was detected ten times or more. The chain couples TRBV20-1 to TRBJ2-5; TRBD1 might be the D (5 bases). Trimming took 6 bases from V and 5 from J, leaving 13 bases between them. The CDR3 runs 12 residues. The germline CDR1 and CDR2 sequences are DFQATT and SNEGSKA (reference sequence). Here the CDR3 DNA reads TGCAGTGCCAGGGTTTCCCCCGAGACCCAGTACTTC. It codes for CSARVSPETQYF.

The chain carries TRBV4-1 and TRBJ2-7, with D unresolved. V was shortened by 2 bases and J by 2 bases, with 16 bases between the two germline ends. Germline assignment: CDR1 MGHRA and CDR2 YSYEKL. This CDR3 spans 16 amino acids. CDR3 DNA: TGCGCCAGCAGCCAATACGCTGGCAGGTTAACCTACGAGCAGTACTTC. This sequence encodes CASSQYAGRLTYEQYF.